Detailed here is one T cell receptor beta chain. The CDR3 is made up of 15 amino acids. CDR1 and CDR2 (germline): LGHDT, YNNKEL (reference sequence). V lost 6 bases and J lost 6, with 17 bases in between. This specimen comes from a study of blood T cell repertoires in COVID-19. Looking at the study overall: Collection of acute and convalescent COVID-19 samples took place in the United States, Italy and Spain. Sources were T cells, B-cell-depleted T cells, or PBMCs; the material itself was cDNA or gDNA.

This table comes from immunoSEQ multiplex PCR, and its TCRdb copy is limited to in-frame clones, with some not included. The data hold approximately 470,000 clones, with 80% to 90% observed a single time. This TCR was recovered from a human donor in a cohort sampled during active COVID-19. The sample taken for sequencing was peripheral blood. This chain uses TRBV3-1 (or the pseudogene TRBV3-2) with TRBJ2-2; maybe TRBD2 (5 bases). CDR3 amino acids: CASSSRLATAGELFF. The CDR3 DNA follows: TGTGCCAGCAGTAGCCGGCTAGCAACTGCCGGGGAGCTGTTTTTT.